The 10 T cell receptor beta chains given below trace back to one sample, sequenced in a study of Ad26.COV2.S vaccination and SARS-CoV-2 variants. The treatment was: 15 to 20 received Ad26.COV2.S at low or high dose, single or two shots; a few received placebo; per-sample allocation not given. Sampling was performed 63 days after the first vaccine or placebo injection. Here immunoSEQ multiplex PCR was the method, and the copy in TCRdb shows in-frame clones only, minus some. There are 350,000 to 400,000 clones in the sample; over 75% occur only once, and around 1.9% lies in the top ten. Sequenced material: peripheral blood, taken in a trial of Ad26.COV2.S vaccine versus placebo. These receptors were taken from a person between 18 and 60 years old who received the Ad26.COV2.S COVID-19 vaccine or a placebo.

The chain joins TRBV11-2 to TRBJ2-1, with 12 positions matching TRBD2. Per the germline V gene, CDR1 is SGHAT and CDR2 is FQNNGV. This CDR3 is built from 16 residues. Trimming cost V 0 bases and J 15 bases; bases outside gene matches: 12. The CDR3 spells CASSLDTASGRDGLFF. The CDR3 coding sequence is TGTGCCAGCAGCTTAGATACAGCTAGCGGGAGGGATGGGCTGTTCTTC.

The V gene is TRBV19, the J gene TRBJ2-1, with D hard to call. In germline, CDR1 is LNHDA, CDR2 SQIVND (reference sequence). Trimming removed 3 bases at V and 9 bases at J, with 12 bases between. There are 13 residues in the CDR3. The CDR3 DNA sequence: TGTGCCAGTAGTATTGAAGGGATCGGTGAGCAGTTCTTC. It codes for CASSIEGIGEQFF.

In this sample, this clone turned up once. V usage is TRBV2 and J usage is TRBJ2-3; D call uncertain. The germline V and J ends were trimmed by 3 bases and 2 bases, with 6 bases remaining between them. The CDR3 is 13 residues long. Germline V gene data show CDR1 as SNHLY and CDR2 as FYNNEI. The CDR3, as DNA: TGTGCCAGCAGTGATAGGCTCACAGATACGCAGTATTTT. This encodes CASSDRLTDTQYF.

This clone was observed a handful of times. The chain employs TRBV7-3 and TRBJ1-1; D is unresolved. Deletions cut 8 bases from V and 2 bases from J, with 12 bases between. The CDR3 is 13 residues long. The germline V gene encodes CDR1 SGHTA and CDR2 FQGTGA. In DNA, the CDR3 is TGTGCCAGCCTGAGGTCAGAAAACACTGAAGCTTTCTTT. This sequence encodes CASLRSENTEAFF.

This chain uses TRBV10-1 with TRBJ2-1, with D unclear. Germline CDR1 reads WNHNN; CDR2 reads SYGVQD (reference sequence). V gave up 3 bases and J gave up 4 bases, with 22 bases separating them. The CDR3 loop spans 18 amino acids. In DNA, the CDR3 is TGCGCCAGCAGTGAAGATTCGTCTGCGAGACGCACGTACAATGAGCAGTTCTTC. Translated: CASSEDSSARRTYNEQFF.

The chain recombines TRBV27 with TRBJ2-1; D gene unclear. V lost 6 bases and J 5 bases, leaving 17 bases between the germline ends. Germline lookup yields CDR1 MNHEY and CDR2 SMNVEV (reference sequence). This CDR3 region has 15 residues. The CDR3 DNA is TGTGCCAGCAGCCGCTTTTCCGCAAATCACAATGAGCAGTTCTTC. It is translated as CASSRFSANHNEQFF.

The V and J genes are TRBV6-6 and TRBJ2-1, with D possibly TRBD1 on 6 matching bases. CDR1 MNHNY and CDR2 SVGAGI come from the germline V gene (reference sequence). Trimming pared 5 bases from V and 0 bases from J, leaving 17 bases between. The CDR3 runs to 17 residues. CDR3 nucleotide sequence: TGTGCCAGCAGTCTGAAGAGTCCACAGGGCTCCTACAATGAGCAGTTCTTC. Translated, it gives CASSLKSPQGSYNEQFF.

The chain employs TRBV11-2 and TRBJ2-4, with TRBD2 as a possible D gene (5 bases). Deletions cut 3 bases from V and 2 bases from J, with 14 bases between. Per the germline V gene, CDR1 is SGHAT and CDR2 is FQNNGV. The CDR3 is made up of 16 amino acids. CDR3 coding DNA: TGTGCCAGCAGCTTTGGTGGGAGAGCGACCAAAAACATTCAGTACTTC. Encoded protein: CASSFGGRATKNIQYF. The complete variable domain, with remaining parts taken from reference TRBV11-2 and TRBJ2-4, reads EAGVAQSPRYKIIEKRQSVAFWCNPISGHATLYWYQQILGQGPKLLIQFQNNGVVDDSQLPKDRFSAERLKGVDSTLKIQPAKLEDSAVYLCASSFGGRATKNIQYFGAGTRLSVL.

The chain combines TRBV27 with TRBJ1-6; D gene uncertain. Germline CDR1 is MNHEY and CDR2 is SMNVEV (reference sequence). There are 18 residues in the CDR3. V lost 2 bases and J 0 bases, leaving 14 bases between the germline ends. The CDR3 nucleotides read TGTGCCAGCAGTTTAATAGGACTGATGAGCTCCTATAATTCACCCCTCCACTTT. This translates into CASSLIGLMSSYNSPLHF.

This chain links TRBV14 with TRBJ2-5, with a tentative D call TRBD1 (5 bases). Germline values: CDR1 SGHDN, CDR2 FVKESK. The CDR3 sequence is 18 residues long. With 0 bases removed from V and 5 bases from J, the gap between germline ends came to 22 bases. CDR3 region: CASSQDLYGRAALETQYF. In nucleotides, the CDR3 is TGTGCCAGCAGCCAAGATCTTTACGGCAGGGCGGCTCTGGAGACCCAGTACTTC. Together with reference TRBV14 and TRBJ2-5, the CDR3 gives the full variable domain: EAGVTQFPSHSVIEKGQTVTLRCDPISGHDNLYWYRRVMGKEIKFLLHFVKESKQDESGMPNNRFLAERTGGTYSTLKVQPAELEDSGVYFCASSQDLYGRAALETQYFGPGTRLLVL.